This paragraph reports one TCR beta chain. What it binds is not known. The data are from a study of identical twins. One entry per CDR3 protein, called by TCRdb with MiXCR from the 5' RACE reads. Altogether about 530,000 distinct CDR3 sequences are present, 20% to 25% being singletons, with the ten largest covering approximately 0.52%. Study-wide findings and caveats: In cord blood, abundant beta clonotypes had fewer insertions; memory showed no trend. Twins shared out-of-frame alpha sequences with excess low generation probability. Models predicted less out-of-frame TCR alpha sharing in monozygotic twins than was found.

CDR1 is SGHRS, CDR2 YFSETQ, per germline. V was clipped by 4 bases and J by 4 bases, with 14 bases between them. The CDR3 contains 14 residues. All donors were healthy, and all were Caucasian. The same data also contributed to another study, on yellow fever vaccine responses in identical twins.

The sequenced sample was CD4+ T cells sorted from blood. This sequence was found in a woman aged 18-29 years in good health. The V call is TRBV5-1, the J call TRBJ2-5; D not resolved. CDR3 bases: TGCGCCAGCAGCGTTAACGGGTTTGGAGAGACCCAGTACTTC. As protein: CASSVNGFGETQYF.